These T cell receptor beta chains were read from a single sample in a study of blood T cell repertoires in COVID-19. Measured with immunoSEQ multiplex PCR; TCRdb has only the in-frame clones, and not every one. In the table there are over 50,000 clones, around 87% of which are singletons. Sequencing was carried out using peripheral blood. The receptors were sampled from a human donor in a cohort sampled during active COVID-19. Each CDR3 is given with its conserved first and last residue. A D gene is named only where the DNA matches it firmly. Not every row has a clone size; where given, it reads once, few, many or a size class.

d_call: TRBD1
clone_size: -
j_call: TRBJ1-1
v_call: TRBV11-1
cdr3_aa: CASTQTGNAFF
cdr3_nt: TGTGCCAGCACACAGACAGGGAATGCTTTCTTT

d_call: -
clone_size: few
j_call: TRBJ1-3
v_call: TRBV7-9
cdr3_aa: CATPVLAVSGNTIYF
cdr3_nt: TGTGCCACCCCTGTGTTGGCCGTCTCTGGAAACACCATATATTTT

d_call: TRBD1
clone_size: -
j_call: TRBJ1-1
v_call: TRBV7-9
cdr3_aa: CASSILPGQGATEAFF
cdr3_nt: TGTGCCAGCAGCATACTACCGGGACAGGGGGCCACTGAAGCTTTCTTT

d_call: -
clone_size: -
j_call: TRBJ2-7
v_call: TRBV27
cdr3_aa: CASSSTGYEQYF
cdr3_nt: TGTGCCAGCAGTTCCACAGGGTACGAGCAGTACTTC

d_call: -
clone_size: -
j_call: TRBJ1-5
v_call: TRBV4-1
cdr3_aa: CASSHVGEPQHF
cdr3_nt: TGCGCCAGCAGCCACGTCGGGGAGCCCCAGCATTTT

d_call: -
clone_size: -
j_call: TRBJ2-2
v_call: TRBV7-9
cdr3_aa: CASSLKRELFF
cdr3_nt: TGTGCCAGCAGCTTAAAGCGGGAGCTGTTTTTT

d_call: -
clone_size: -
j_call: TRBJ2-7
v_call: TRBV7-6
cdr3_aa: CAVATGTSSYEQYF
cdr3_nt: TGTGCCGTAGCCACCGGGACTTCGAGCTACGAGCAGTACTTC

d_call: TRBD2
clone_size: -
j_call: TRBJ2-3
v_call: TRBV7-2
cdr3_aa: CASSLARLAGVGTDTQYF
cdr3_nt: TGTGCCAGCAGCTTAGCGAGACTAGCGGGAGTGGGGACAGATACGCAGTATTTT

d_call: TRBD1
clone_size: -
j_call: TRBJ1-4
v_call: TRBV5-4
cdr3_aa: CASSPGQDEKLFF
cdr3_nt: TGTGCCAGCAGCCCGGGACAGGATGAAAAACTGTTTTTT

d_call: TRBD1
clone_size: once
j_call: TRBJ2-4
v_call: TRBV2
cdr3_aa: CASSPSLLKGTGGQLAKNIQYF
cdr3_nt: TGTGCCAGCAGTCCCAGCCTGCTAAAAGGGACAGGGGGTCAGCTAGCCAAAAACATTCAGTACTTC

d_call: TRBD1
clone_size: -
j_call: TRBJ1-6
v_call: TRBV23-1
cdr3_aa: CASRTGGYTDSPLHF
cdr3_nt: TGCGCCAGCAGGACAGGGGGTTATACGGATTCACCCCTCCACTTT

d_call: -
clone_size: -
j_call: TRBJ2-1
v_call: TRBV6-5
cdr3_aa: CASGRRRGVFNEQFF
cdr3_nt: TGTGCCAGTGGACGACGGCGGGGTGTCTTCAATGAGCAGTTCTTC

d_call: TRBD1
clone_size: -
j_call: TRBJ1-6
v_call: TRBV4-3
cdr3_aa: CASSHEGQGDSPLHF
cdr3_nt: TGCGCCAGCAGCCATGAAGGACAGGGGGATTCACCCCTCCACTTT

d_call: TRBD1
clone_size: -
j_call: TRBJ2-1
v_call: TRBV19
cdr3_aa: CASSEISKAYPGRDREQFF
cdr3_nt: TGTGCCAGTAGCGAAATTTCTAAAGCTTATCCGGGAAGGGACAGAGAGCAGTTCTTC

d_call: TRBD1
clone_size: -
j_call: TRBJ2-7
v_call: TRBV2
cdr3_aa: CASMNDRAHEQYF
cdr3_nt: TGTGCCAGCATGAATGACAGGGCCCACGAGCAGTACTTC

d_call: TRBD1
clone_size: -
j_call: TRBJ1-1
v_call: TRBV5-1
cdr3_aa: CASSSGQGSTNTEAFF
cdr3_nt: TGCGCCAGCAGCTCGGGACAGGGCTCGACGAACACTGAAGCTTTCTTT

d_call: -
clone_size: -
j_call: TRBJ2-1
v_call: TRBV28
cdr3_aa: CASSWLETRFNEQFF
cdr3_nt: TGTGCCAGCAGTTGGCTCGAGACACGATTCAATGAGCAGTTCTTC

d_call: TRBD2
clone_size: -
j_call: TRBJ2-3
v_call: TRBV7-8
cdr3_aa: CASSLAGGLSDTQYF
cdr3_nt: TGTGCCAGCAGTTTAGCGGGAGGCCTGTCAGATACGCAGTATTTT

d_call: -
clone_size: -
j_call: TRBJ2-2
v_call: TRBV11-3
cdr3_aa: CASSHGGTGELFF
cdr3_nt: TGTGCCAGCAGCCACGGGGGCACCGGGGAGCTGTTTTTT

d_call: TRBD1
clone_size: -
j_call: TRBJ1-5
v_call: TRBV19
cdr3_aa: CASHPLGQIYSNQPQHF
cdr3_nt: TGTGCCAGTCATCCCCTGGGACAGATTTATAGCAATCAGCCCCAGCATTTT

d_call: -
clone_size: -
j_call: TRBJ2-7
v_call: TRBV19
cdr3_aa: CASSRERNYEQYF
cdr3_nt: TGTGCCAGTAGCCGGGAGCGGAACTACGAGCAGTACTTC

d_call: TRBD2
clone_size: -
j_call: TRBJ2-7
v_call: TRBV6-5
cdr3_aa: CASNLAGGSYEQYF
cdr3_nt: TGTGCCAGCAATTTAGCGGGAGGATCCTACGAGCAGTACTTC

d_call: -
clone_size: few
j_call: TRBJ2-7
v_call: TRBV27
cdr3_aa: CATRRGVEQYF
cdr3_nt: TGTGCCACCCGGAGGGGAGTCGAGCAGTACTTC

d_call: -
clone_size: -
j_call: TRBJ1-2
v_call: TRBV19
cdr3_aa: CASSIPPIGQPYYGYTF
cdr3_nt: TGTGCCAGTAGTATTCCCCCAATTGGACAGCCCTATTATGGCTACACCTTC

d_call: -
clone_size: -
j_call: TRBJ2-1
v_call: TRBV9
cdr3_aa: CASSFQMYNEQFF
cdr3_nt: TGTGCCAGCAGCTTTCAGATGTACAATGAGCAGTTCTTC

d_call: TRBD1
clone_size: -
j_call: TRBJ2-7
v_call: TRBV28
cdr3_aa: CASSSPGQGADYEQYF
cdr3_nt: TGTGCCAGCAGTTCCCCGGGACAGGGGGCGGACTACGAGCAGTACTTC

d_call: -
clone_size: -
j_call: TRBJ2-3
v_call: TRBV3-1/TRBV3-2
cdr3_aa: CASSQAPGADTQYF
cdr3_nt: TGTGCCAGCAGCCAGGCCCCGGGGGCAGATACGCAGTATTTT

d_call: -
clone_size: -
j_call: TRBJ2-7
v_call: TRBV7-9
cdr3_aa: CASSTSMGGTGDEQYF
cdr3_nt: TGTGCCAGCAGCACCAGCATGGGGGGAACGGGGGACGAGCAGTACTTC

d_call: TRBD2
clone_size: -
j_call: TRBJ2-3
v_call: TRBV4-3
cdr3_aa: CASSPGLAGGRADTQYF
cdr3_nt: TGCGCCAGCAGCCCGGGACTAGCGGGAGGAAGGGCAGATACGCAGTATTTT

d_call: TRBD2
clone_size: -
j_call: TRBJ2-2
v_call: TRBV4-2
cdr3_aa: CATQRERGGTGELFF
cdr3_nt: TGTGCCACACAGCGGGAGAGGGGGGGCACCGGGGAGCTGTTTTTT

d_call: TRBD1
clone_size: -
j_call: TRBJ1-5
v_call: TRBV7-2
cdr3_aa: CASSLTGAYSNQPQHF
cdr3_nt: TGTGCCAGCAGCCTCACAGGGGCTTATAGCAATCAGCCCCAGCATTTT

d_call: -
clone_size: -
j_call: TRBJ2-5
v_call: TRBV5-4
cdr3_aa: CASSSPETQYF
cdr3_nt: TGTGCCAGCAGCTCCCCGGAGACCCAGTACTTC

d_call: -
clone_size: few
j_call: TRBJ1-1
v_call: TRBV18
cdr3_aa: CASSQGPGGSSTEAFF
cdr3_nt: TGTGCCAGCTCACAGGGACCGGGGGGCTCGAGCACTGAAGCTTTCTTT

d_call: TRBD2
clone_size: -
j_call: TRBJ2-2
v_call: TRBV4-3
cdr3_aa: CASSLGTTRYTGELFF
cdr3_nt: TGCGCCAGCAGCCTAGGGACTACCAGGTACACCGGGGAGCTGTTTTTT

d_call: -
clone_size: -
j_call: TRBJ1-5
v_call: TRBV28
cdr3_aa: CASRIGGFNQPQHF
cdr3_nt: TGTGCCAGCAGAATAGGGGGATTCAATCAGCCCCAGCATTTT

d_call: -
clone_size: -
j_call: TRBJ1-5
v_call: TRBV28
cdr3_aa: CASSLPQGYSNQPQHF
cdr3_nt: TGTGCCAGCAGTTTGCCTCAGGGATATAGCAATCAGCCCCAGCATTTT

d_call: -
clone_size: -
j_call: TRBJ2-7
v_call: TRBV2
cdr3_aa: CASSAALTIYEQYF
cdr3_nt: TGTGCCAGCAGCGCAGCCCTGACAATCTACGAGCAGTACTTC

d_call: TRBD1
clone_size: -
j_call: TRBJ2-1
v_call: TRBV9
cdr3_aa: CASSVGGGGQGHEQFF
cdr3_nt: TGTGCCAGCAGCGTAGGTGGAGGCGGACAGGGCCATGAGCAGTTCTTC

d_call: TRBD2
clone_size: few
j_call: TRBJ2-3
v_call: TRBV5-5
cdr3_aa: CASSWGAGGPLDTQYF
cdr3_nt: TGTGCCAGCAGCTGGGGAGCGGGAGGGCCATTAGATACGCAGTATTTT

d_call: -
clone_size: -
j_call: TRBJ2-2
v_call: TRBV7-2
cdr3_aa: CASSLGGNTGELFF
cdr3_nt: TGTGCCAGCAGCTTAGGAGGGAACACCGGGGAGCTGTTTTTT

d_call: TRBD1
clone_size: -
j_call: TRBJ1-6
v_call: TRBV5-4
cdr3_aa: CASSSGGQVYSPLHF
cdr3_nt: TGTGCCAGCAGCTCTGGGGGACAGGTGTATTCACCCCTCCACTTT